Below, 16 T cell receptor beta chains from the same sample are listed, as sequenced in a study of OX40 agonist ivuxolimab in advanced cancers. The repertoire was sequenced with immunoSEQ multiplex PCR; TCRdb's copy has only in-frame clones and lacks some. The data show roughly 65,000 clones, 85% seen once. The sample was CD4+ or CD8+ T cells sorted from blood, taken in a trial of the OX40 agonist ivuxolimab. These receptors came from an adult with an advanced solid tumor such as melanoma, head and neck, liver or kidney cancer.

This chain connects TRBV4-3 to TRBJ1-1; no firm D call. CDR1 LGHNA and CDR2 YSLEER come from the germline V gene. The CDR3 contains 14 residues. With 1 base removed from V and 1 base from J, the gap between germline ends came to 7 bases. DNA for the CDR3: TGCGCCAGCAGCCAAGTGTCCGGGAACACTGAAGCTTTCTTT. The encoded protein is CASSQVSGNTEAFF.

The CDR3 DNA reads TGTGCCAGCAGAGAGACAGTCACCCAGGAGACCCAGTACTTC. It translates to CASRETVTQETQYF. The V and J genes are TRBV6-5 and TRBJ2-5, with D possibly TRBD1 on 5 matching bases. This CDR3 has 14 residues. V was pared by 6 bases and J by 5 bases, with 16 bases between. Germline-derived CDR1 and CDR2 are MNHEY and SVGAGI.

The genes are TRBV19 and TRBJ1-1; tentatively, D is TRBD1 (5 bases). Germline-derived CDR1 and CDR2 are LNHDA and SQIVND (reference sequence). The CDR3 has 14 residues. V was pared by 4 bases and J by 1 base, with 10 bases between. The CDR3 sequence is CASSKTEKNTEAFF. CDR3 DNA: TGTGCCAGTAGTAAGACAGAGAAGAACACTGAAGCTTTCTTT.

This clone was detected only a few times. The genes are TRBV11-3 and TRBJ2-6; D remains ambiguous. This CDR3 is built from 15 residues. The V gene's germline CDR1 is SGHNT and CDR2 YENEEA. Trimming cost V 5 bases and J 4 bases, with 12 bases left between them. The CDR3: CASSLPSRGANVLTF. The CDR3 DNA is TGTGCCAGCAGCCTACCTTCAAGAGGGGCCAACGTCCTGACTTTC.

The CDR3 sequence: CASGRRNSPLHF. The CDR3 DNA follows: TGTGCCAGTGGTAGACGGAATTCACCCCTCCACTTT. The chain employs TRBV19 and TRBJ1-6; D is uncertain. V was trimmed by 8 bases and J by 7 bases, leaving 9 bases between them. Germline V gene sequence: CDR1 LNHDA, CDR2 SQIVND (reference sequence). This CDR3 is 12 amino acids long.

The chain uses TRBV7-8 and TRBJ2-1; 10 bases are a match to TRBD1. The CDR3 spans 16 residues. Germline V lookup: CDR1 SGHVS, CDR2 FQNEAQ. Trimming at V came to 2 bases and at J to 1 base, leaving 2 bases not matched to a gene. The CDR3 DNA sequence: TGTGCCAGCAGCTTACGACAGGGGGCATCCTACAATGAGCAGTTCTTC. This codes for CASSLRQGASYNEQFF.

The chain uses TRBV27 and TRBJ2-1; D may correspond to TRBD1 or TRBD2 (5 bases each). The CDR3 extends over 16 amino acids. The V gene's germline CDR1 is MNHEY and CDR2 SMNVEV (reference sequence). V was cut by 5 bases and J by 3 bases, with 17 bases left in between. As DNA, the CDR3 is TGTGCCAGCAGTCCAGAAGGGGACGGATACTACAATGAGCAGTTCTTC. Encoded protein: CASSPEGDGYYNEQFF.

This clone was seen once. CDR3 coding DNA: TGTGCCAGCAGCCGCGGGCGGGAGAACAATGAGCAGTTCTTC. Amino acid sequence: CASSRGRENNEQFF. The gene calls are TRBV6-5 and TRBJ2-1; 7 nucleotides match TRBD2. Looked up from germline, CDR1 is MNHEY and CDR2 is SVGAGI. This CDR3 contains 14 residues. Trimming at V came to 6 bases and at J to 5 bases, leaving 7 bases not matched to a gene.

The chain links TRBV18 to TRBJ2-3, with D unclear. CDR1 is KGHSH, CDR2 LQKENI, per germline. The V end was cut by 4 bases, the J end by 3 bases, with 17 bases between. This CDR3 has 16 residues. The CDR3 nucleotides read TGTGCCAGCTCACATGATTCCCCCGGCGGAACAGATACGCAGTATTTT. Translated, it gives CASSHDSPGGTDTQYF.

The gene calls are TRBV6-5 and TRBJ2-5; no clear D gene. CDR1 and CDR2 from the germline V gene are MNHEY and SVGAGI. V lost 4 bases and J lost 0, with 12 bases in between. This CDR3 is 15 amino acids long. The CDR3 bases are TGTGCCAGCAGTTTTGGCAGACTTTACCAAGAGACCCAGTACTTC. Amino acids: CASSFGRLYQETQYF.

This chain connects TRBV6-5 to TRBJ2-1, with D uncertain. V lost 7 bases and J 6 bases, leaving 7 bases between the germline ends. Per the germline V gene, CDR1 is MNHEY and CDR2 is SVGAGI. This CDR3 has 11 residues. CDR3: CASTRVNEQFF. CDR3 bases: TGTGCCAGCACCCGGGTCAATGAGCAGTTCTTC.

The chain is built from TRBV5-6 and TRBJ2-3, with TRBD1 matching 9 bases. Trimming removed 0 bases from V and 4 bases from J; junction bases left unmatched: 9. Per the germline V gene, CDR1 is SGHDT and CDR2 is YYEEEE. The CDR3 has 17 residues. CDR3 in amino acids: CASSLALTGGLADTQYF. In DNA form, the CDR3 reads TGTGCCAGCAGCTTGGCCCTCACAGGGGGCTTGGCAGATACGCAGTATTTT.

This clone was picked up a small number of times. The chain combines TRBV19 with TRBJ2-1, with TRBD2 matching 13 bases. The ends lost 4 bases at V and 10 bases at J; junction bases unmatched: 10. CDR1 LNHDA and CDR2 SQIVND come from the germline V gene (reference sequence). CDR3 size: 16 residues. Here the CDR3 reads CASSTLLAGGPGEQFF. For the CDR3, the DNA is TGTGCCAGTAGTACCCTACTAGCGGGAGGGCCGGGGGAGCAGTTCTTC.

The chain links TRBV6-6 to TRBJ2-7, with TRBD1 as a possible D gene (6 bases). CDR3 length: 12 amino acids. V lost 8 bases and J 0 bases, leaving 8 bases between the germline ends. Germline V gives CDR1 MNHNY, CDR2 SVGAGI (reference sequence). As DNA, the CDR3 is TGTGCCAGCGGACAGAGCTCCTACGAGCAGTACTTC. Translated, it gives CASGQSSYEQYF.

Worth noting for this clone: Other DNA sequences from this sample encode an identical CDR3 as well. V usage is TRBV9 and J usage is TRBJ2-1; D uncertain. Trimming took off 5 bases at V and 10 bases at J, with 10 bases between the two ends. The CDR3 extends over 11 amino acids. Germline V gene sequence: CDR1 SGDLS, CDR2 YYNGEE. The CDR3 DNA reads as TGTGCCAGCAGTGCGGACGTGGAGCAGTTCTTC. Translation: CASSADVEQFF.

This clone was seen a few times. J is TRBJ2-5 and V is TRBV10-3, with TRBD1 identical over 7 bases. The CDR3 consists of 15 residues. V lost 4 bases to trimming and J lost 2 bases; unmatched junction nucleotides: 7. Germline CDR1 is ENHRY and CDR2 is SYGVKD. CDR3 DNA sequence: TGTGCCATCAGTGGAGGGGGCGCTTGGCAAGAGACCCAGTACTTC. The encoded protein is CAISGGGAWQETQYF.